This is a list of T cell receptor beta chains from one sample in a study of blood T cells in healthy people across ages. TCRdb reprocessed the 5' RACE reads via MiXCR and lists one record per CDR3 protein. The sample lists 700,000 or so distinct CDR3 sequences, less than 45% occurring once. The sequenced sample consisted of blood. These receptors were collected from an elderly man in good health. Both conserved end residues are part of each CDR3. The D gene is left open where the match is weak. The listing skips clone size in some rows; elsewhere it reads once, few, many or a size class.

v_call: TRBV20-1; d_call: NA; j_call: TRBJ2-1; clone_size: NA; cdr3_nt: TGCAGTGCTAGGGGGGACTTCTGGTATGAGCAGTTCTTC; cdr3_aa: CSARGDFWYEQFF
v_call: TRBV29-1; d_call: TRBD1; j_call: TRBJ2-7; clone_size: few; cdr3_nt: TGCAGCGTCAACAGGGGGCAATGGTCCTACGAGCAGTACTTC; cdr3_aa: CSVNRGQWSYEQYF
v_call: TRBV6-1; d_call: NA; j_call: TRBJ1-5; clone_size: few; cdr3_nt: TGTGCCAGCAGTGAATATATTGGGAGGGAACAGCCCCAGCATTTT; cdr3_aa: CASSEYIGREQPQHF
v_call: TRBV12-3/TRBV12-4; d_call: TRBD1; j_call: TRBJ1-6; clone_size: NA; cdr3_nt: TGTGCCAGCAGTAAGGACAGGATAGCATCACCCCTCCACTTT; cdr3_aa: CASSKDRIASPLHF
v_call: TRBV5-6; d_call: TRBD1; j_call: TRBJ1-1; clone_size: NA; cdr3_nt: TGTGCCAGCAGCCAAAGGGGCAGGGGGGACACTGAAGCTTTCTTT; cdr3_aa: CASSQRGRGDTEAFF
v_call: TRBV10-2; d_call: NA; j_call: TRBJ2-3; clone_size: few; cdr3_nt: TGCGCCAGCAGTGACTGGGGCGGGTCGAGAACCACAGATACGCAGTATTTT; cdr3_aa: CASSDWGGSRTTDTQYF
v_call: TRBV7-2; d_call: NA; j_call: TRBJ2-3; clone_size: NA; cdr3_nt: TGTGCCAGCAGCCTCGGGGTAGCGGTCGGCGATACGCAGTATTTT; cdr3_aa: CASSLGVAVGDTQYF
v_call: TRBV7-2; d_call: TRBD1; j_call: TRBJ2-3; clone_size: NA; cdr3_nt: TGTGCCAGCAGCCAAGACAGGGCAAGCACAGATACGCAGTATTTT; cdr3_aa: CASSQDRASTDTQYF
v_call: TRBV21-1; d_call: NA; j_call: TRBJ2-7; clone_size: NA; cdr3_nt: TGTGCCAGCAGCGAGAAAAACAGGGGTAGCTACAATGAGCAGTACTTC; cdr3_aa: CASSEKNRGSYNEQYF
v_call: TRBV20-1; d_call: NA; j_call: TRBJ2-1; clone_size: many; cdr3_nt: TGCAGTGCCAGCGAGACGGCGGAGGGGCAGTTCTTC; cdr3_aa: CSASETAEGQFF
v_call: TRBV20-1; d_call: TRBD1; j_call: TRBJ1-4; clone_size: once; cdr3_nt: TGCAGTGCTAGAGAGCGGGGCAGGGGGTATACTAATGAAAAACTGTTTTTT; cdr3_aa: CSARERGRGYTNEKLFF
v_call: TRBV6-5; d_call: NA; j_call: TRBJ2-3; clone_size: many; cdr3_nt: TGTGCCAGCAGTTACGGGGGGACAGTTACAGATACGCAGTATTTT; cdr3_aa: CASSYGGTVTDTQYF
v_call: TRBV6-6; d_call: NA; j_call: TRBJ1-4; clone_size: few; cdr3_nt: TGTGCCAGCAGTATTTCGGAGGAAAAACTGTTTTTT; cdr3_aa: CASSISEEKLFF
v_call: TRBV6-5; d_call: TRBD1; j_call: TRBJ2-3; clone_size: NA; cdr3_nt: TGTGCCAGCAGTCCAGGGGGCGCCGGGACAGATACGCAGTATTTT; cdr3_aa: CASSPGGAGTDTQYF
v_call: TRBV11-3; d_call: NA; j_call: TRBJ1-1; clone_size: many; cdr3_nt: TGTGCCAGCAGCCCTAGAGTGAACACTGAAGCTTTCTTT; cdr3_aa: CASSPRVNTEAFF
v_call: TRBV9; d_call: NA; j_call: TRBJ2-3; clone_size: NA; cdr3_nt: TGTGCCAGCAGCCCCCGAACTTCCTCGGGACACCTGAGCACAGATACGCAGTATTTT; cdr3_aa: CASSPRTSSGHLSTDTQYF
v_call: TRBV7-9; d_call: NA; j_call: TRBJ2-1; clone_size: NA; cdr3_nt: TGTGCCAGCAGCTTAGGTGGGGGCGTTGACTCCTACAATGAGCAGTTCTTC; cdr3_aa: CASSLGGGVDSYNEQFF
v_call: TRBV28; d_call: TRBD1; j_call: TRBJ1-2; clone_size: NA; cdr3_nt: TGTGCCAGCCGGACAGGATATGGCTACACCTTC; cdr3_aa: CASRTGYGYTF
v_call: TRBV2; d_call: NA; j_call: TRBJ1-1; clone_size: few; cdr3_nt: TGTGCCAGCAGTGAGGACAGCAACACTGAAGCTTTCTTT; cdr3_aa: CASSEDSNTEAFF
v_call: TRBV5-1; d_call: NA; j_call: TRBJ2-3; clone_size: NA; cdr3_nt: TGCGCCGGCAGCCCCATCCAGGGTCCAGATACGCAGTATTTT; cdr3_aa: CAGSPIQGPDTQYF
v_call: TRBV12-3/TRBV12-4; d_call: NA; j_call: TRBJ2-3; clone_size: NA; cdr3_nt: TGTTCCAGCAGAGGGCTCACAGATACGGAGTATTTT; cdr3_aa: CSSRGLTDTEYF
v_call: TRBV7-9; d_call: NA; j_call: TRBJ2-2; clone_size: NA; cdr3_nt: TGTGCCAGCAGCTTAGGGGGGCCTAACACCGGGGAGCTGTTTTTT; cdr3_aa: CASSLGGPNTGELFF
v_call: TRBV27; d_call: TRBD1; j_call: TRBJ1-2; clone_size: NA; cdr3_nt: TGTGCCAGCAGACGAGGACAGGGGGCTCGGTATGGCTACACCTTC; cdr3_aa: CASRRGQGARYGYTF
v_call: TRBV20-1; d_call: TRBD2; j_call: TRBJ2-7; clone_size: NA; cdr3_nt: TGCAGTGCAGCCGGGACAGAGGGACTAGCGGGAGCCTACGAGCAGTACTTC; cdr3_aa: CSAAGTEGLAGAYEQYF
v_call: TRBV11-2; d_call: TRBD1; j_call: TRBJ2-7; clone_size: NA; cdr3_nt: TGTGCCAGCAGCTTAGGGGGGGACAGGGGCCACGAGCAGTACTTC; cdr3_aa: CASSLGGDRGHEQYF
v_call: TRBV7-2; d_call: NA; j_call: TRBJ1-2; clone_size: few; cdr3_nt: TGTGCCAGCAGCTTTTATTTGGAGGACTACACCTTC; cdr3_aa: CASSFYLEDYTF
v_call: TRBV4-3; d_call: TRBD1; j_call: TRBJ2-7; clone_size: NA; cdr3_nt: TGCGCCAGCAGCCAAGGGGGGGACAGGCGACTCTCCTACGAGCAGTACTTC; cdr3_aa: CASSQGGDRRLSYEQYF
v_call: TRBV11-2; d_call: TRBD1; j_call: TRBJ2-4; clone_size: few; cdr3_nt: TGTGCCAGCAGCTTAGTCGGGACAGGGGGAAAAAACATTCAGTACTTC; cdr3_aa: CASSLVGTGGKNIQYF
v_call: TRBV5-1; d_call: TRBD2; j_call: TRBJ2-1; clone_size: NA; cdr3_nt: TGCGCCAGCAGCCTCGGAGGACTAGCGGGAGAGGGCAATGAGCAGTTCTTC; cdr3_aa: CASSLGGLAGEGNEQFF
v_call: TRBV7-2; d_call: TRBD2; j_call: TRBJ2-7; clone_size: many; cdr3_nt: TGTGCCAGCAGCTCTAGAGCGGGAGGCTACGAGCAGTACTTC; cdr3_aa: CASSSRAGGYEQYF
v_call: TRBV12-5; d_call: NA; j_call: TRBJ2-6; clone_size: NA; cdr3_nt: TGTGCTAGTGGCAAGGGTAACTCTGGGGCCAACGTCCTGACTTTC; cdr3_aa: CASGKGNSGANVLTF
v_call: TRBV7-2; d_call: NA; j_call: TRBJ2-1; clone_size: NA; cdr3_nt: TGTGCCAGCAGCTCACTTCCGGGGACCAGCGGGCAGGTGCTCACCTACGAGCAGTTCTTC; cdr3_aa: CASSSLPGTSGQVLTYEQFF
v_call: TRBV11-2; d_call: NA; j_call: TRBJ2-1; clone_size: NA; cdr3_nt: TGTGCCAGCAGCTTCGTTAGCGGAGGGAATGAGCAGTTCTTC; cdr3_aa: CASSFVSGGNEQFF
v_call: TRBV6-4; d_call: NA; j_call: TRBJ2-3; clone_size: NA; cdr3_nt: TGTGCCAGCAGTGACCAGCCCATAGGCGCAGATACGCAGTATTTT; cdr3_aa: CASSDQPIGADTQYF
v_call: TRBV20-1; d_call: NA; j_call: TRBJ2-5; clone_size: NA; cdr3_nt: TGCAGTGCCGTCAAACCCAGTGAAGAGACCCAGTACTTC; cdr3_aa: CSAVKPSEETQYF
v_call: TRBV4-3; d_call: TRBD2; j_call: TRBJ2-1; clone_size: few; cdr3_nt: TGCGCCAGCAGCCCGACGGCCGGACTAGCGGGAGGCCTCAATGAGCAGTTCTTC; cdr3_aa: CASSPTAGLAGGLNEQFF
v_call: TRBV9; d_call: NA; j_call: TRBJ1-2; clone_size: NA; cdr3_nt: TGTGCCAGCAGCGCCCAGACAGGAATCAACTATGGCTACACCTTC; cdr3_aa: CASSAQTGINYGYTF
v_call: TRBV7-2; d_call: NA; j_call: TRBJ1-4; clone_size: few; cdr3_nt: TGTGCCAGCAGCGCCAGGGTGTGGGAAAAACTGTTTTTT; cdr3_aa: CASSARVWEKLFF
v_call: TRBV2; d_call: NA; j_call: TRBJ2-7; clone_size: NA; cdr3_nt: TGTGCCAGCAAGGAGACAGCAACCTACGAGCAGTACTTC; cdr3_aa: CASKETATYEQYF
v_call: TRBV3-1; d_call: NA; j_call: TRBJ1-4; clone_size: NA; cdr3_nt: TGTGCCAGCAGCCAAGTGCTCGGAATCCCTAATGAAAAACTGTTTTTT; cdr3_aa: CASSQVLGIPNEKLFF
v_call: TRBV7-2; d_call: NA; j_call: TRBJ2-3; clone_size: few; cdr3_nt: TGTGCCAGCAGCTTAGACGGGGGCCCCACAGATACGCAGTATTTT; cdr3_aa: CASSLDGGPTDTQYF
v_call: TRBV5-1; d_call: NA; j_call: TRBJ1-6; clone_size: NA; cdr3_nt: TGCGCCAGCAGCGTGATGGGGTCCGATTCACCCCTCCACTTT; cdr3_aa: CASSVMGSDSPLHF
v_call: TRBV5-1; d_call: TRBD1; j_call: TRBJ2-7; clone_size: once; cdr3_nt: TGCGCCAGCAGCTTGGCCGGGACAGGGGACGGCGAGCAGTACTTC; cdr3_aa: CASSLAGTGDGEQYF
v_call: TRBV20-1; d_call: NA; j_call: TRBJ2-5; clone_size: few; cdr3_nt: TGCAGTGCTAGAGAGAGGGGGGGAACCGCCCACAATGAGCAGTACTTC; cdr3_aa: CSARERGGTAHNEQYF
v_call: TRBV14; d_call: TRBD2; j_call: TRBJ2-1; clone_size: few; cdr3_nt: TGTGCCAGCAGCCAAGGACTAGCGGGAGAGCAGTTCTTC; cdr3_aa: CASSQGLAGEQFF